The T cell receptor beta chain described here comes from a study of post-analysis software for immune sequencing data. The wider study: Relapsing-remitting, secondary progressive and progressive-relapsing multiple sclerosis courses were included. Notes on the study in general: There were roughly 5 TRBV segments more frequent in patients than controls, and TRBV5-6, TRBV5-1 and TRBV20-1 were among them. The authors found that F measure strongly co-clustered same-batch samples. Normalized Chao1 diversity was significantly reduced in patients versus controls.

A remark on this clonotype: Its specificity is not known.

The CDR3 sequence is 15 residues long. CDR1 and CDR2 (germline): DFQATT, SNEGSKA (reference sequence). V lost 2 bases and J lost 0, with 14 bases in between. Unique molecular identifiers tagged the TCR beta cDNA libraries. Roughly 450,000 cDNA molecules came from about 1 to 10 million T cells. TCRdb independently ran MiXCR on the PCR reads; one entry per CDR3 protein. The sample consists of 450,000 to 700,000 distinct CDR3 sequences, 40% to 50% of them appearing once. J is TRBJ2-7 and V is TRBV20-1, with D unclear. Sequenced input: blood. The receptor was isolated from a girl between 5 and 17 years old with multiple sclerosis. CDR3 protein: CSARSDRFSSYEQYF. The CDR3 DNA reads TGCAGTGCTAGATCCGATCGCTTCAGCTCCTACGAGCAGTACTTC.